This TCR beta chain originates from a study of beta chain features in type 1 diabetes. This clone came up a few times. Antigen unknown. As every portion of the isolated RNA was reverse transcribed, the sequencing read expressed TCRB transcripts. The protocol was immunoSEQ multiplex PCR, while the TCRdb copy is restricted to in-frame clones and leaves out a portion. The data contain a few hundred thousand clones, 11% of them singletons. The germline gives CDR1 SGHRS, CDR2 YFSETQ. With 3 bases clipped from V and 9 bases from J, the junction kept 17 bases outside the gene matches. CDR3 length equals 16 residues. Overall study findings and caveats: A pattern of fewer insertions and more deletions at VDJ junctions was seen in type 1 diabetes patients.

Sequenced input: central memory CD4+ T cells from blood. This clonotype was sampled from a man aged 18-30 years in good health. V is TRBV5-1 and J is TRBJ2-7; 8 nucleotides line up with TRBD2. The CDR3 sequence: CASSYGSSAGVFAQYF. DNA of the CDR3: TGCGCCAGCAGCTACGGGTCCTCAGCGGGAGTTTTTGCGCAGTACTTC.